A single sample is the source of the 32 T cell receptor beta chains below, sequenced in a study of shared clonotypes between healthy human individuals. TCRdb's table, derived via immunoSEQ multiplex PCR, lists solely in-frame clones and lacks some. The data contain 2 million to 2.5 million clones, 80% to 95% of them seen just once; the ten biggest clones take up approximately 0.41%. Material: naive CD4+ T cells from PBMCs. Indicated subset: CD45RA+ positively selected. These TCRs come from a man aged 18 to 35 in good health. Some clones in this sample may be carry-over from other donors' samples.

The chain has TRBV9 and TRBJ2-1, with D maybe TRBD2 (5 bases). V dropped 6 bases and J dropped 0 bases, with 13 bases sitting between them. Germline V gene lookup returns CDR1 SGDLS and CDR2 YYNGEE. The CDR3 runs 15 residues. The CDR3 protein is CASTRSGDSYNEQFF. CDR3 coding DNA: TGTGCCAGCACCAGGAGCGGAGACTCCTACAATGAGCAGTTCTTC.

The rearrangement joins TRBV7-3 to TRBJ2-1; D may be TRBD2 (6 bases). The CDR3 has 12 amino acids. Looked up from germline, CDR1 is SGHTA and CDR2 is FQGTGA. V lost 1 base and J lost 13, with 11 bases in between. Here the CDR3 reads CASSLMGGPQFF. In nucleotides, the CDR3 is TGTGCCAGCAGCTTAATGGGAGGTCCCCAGTTCTTC.

The chain uses TRBV20-1 and TRBJ2-1, with D perhaps TRBD1 (5 bases). V was cut by 5 bases and J by 10 bases, with 9 bases left in between. The CDR3 is 10 amino acids. Germline CDR1 DFQATT, CDR2 SNEGSKA (reference sequence). The chain's CDR3 is CSAYRQEQFF. The CDR3 region has the DNA TGCAGTGCTTACAGACAGGAGCAGTTCTTC.

This chain connects TRBV28 to TRBJ2-2; TRBD2 agrees at 10 bases. J gave up 5 bases and V 3 bases, and 9 bases lay outside the gene matches. This CDR3 contains 17 residues. The V gene's germline CDR1 is MDHEN and CDR2 SYDVKM. CDR3 DNA sequence: TGTGCCAGCAGTTTTCCCTTAGCGGGAGGATGGACCGGGGAGCTGTTTTTT. It encodes CASSFPLAGGWTGELFF.

The V and J genes are TRBV19 and TRBJ2-2, with TRBD1 matching 8 bases. CDR1 is LNHDA, CDR2 SQIVND, per germline (reference sequence). The CDR3 covers 16 residues. V shed 2 bases, J shed 4 bases, and the junction held 6 bases outside the gene matches. CDR3 in amino acids: CASSIRSGGGTGELFF. In nucleotides, the CDR3 is TGTGCCAGTAGTATACGTTCAGGGGGCGGCACCGGGGAGCTGTTTTTT.

J is TRBJ2-5 and V is TRBV28, with 9 bases identical to TRBD2. CDR1 MDHEN and CDR2 SYDVKM come from the germline V gene. Unmatched junction bases numbered 6, after V lost 6 bases and J lost 1 base. CDR3 length: 15 residues. This CDR3 reads CASRPGGLAQETQYF. CDR3 DNA sequence: TGTGCCAGCAGACCAGGGGGACTAGCCCAAGAGACCCAGTACTTC. The variable domain in full, completed from reference TRBV28 and TRBJ2-5, reads DVKVTQSSRYLVKRTGEKVFLECVQDMDHENMFWYRQDPGLGLRLIYFSYDVKMKEKGDIPEGYSVSREKKERFSLILESASTNQTSMYLCASRPGGLAQETQYFGPGTRLLVL.

On this clone: The same CDR3 can be traced to other DNA sequences in this sample. The chain is built from TRBV30 and TRBJ2-1; either TRBD1 or TRBD2 may supply D (6 bases each). Germline lookup yields CDR1 GTSNPN and CDR2 SVGIG (reference sequence). This CDR3 is 15 amino acids long. Trimming took off 0 bases at V and 5 bases at J, with 14 bases between the two ends. The CDR3 loop is CAWSVGGSGNNEQFF. The CDR3 nucleotides are TGTGCCTGGAGTGTAGGGGGGAGCGGAAACAATGAGCAGTTCTTC.

The sample holds one count of this clone. The identical CDR3 is also encoded by other nucleotide sequences in the sample. This chain joins TRBV18 and TRBJ1-2; the match to TRBD1 covers 7 bases. The germline CDR1 and CDR2 sequences are KGHSH and LQKENI. The trim removed 3 bases at V and 2 bases at J, leaving 3 bases unmatched. The CDR3 has 14 residues. The CDR3 here is CASSPDRENYGYTF. In DNA, the CDR3 is TGTGCCAGCTCACCCGACAGGGAAAACTATGGCTACACCTTC.

This chain joins TRBV5-1 and TRBJ1-5; D remains ambiguous. Germline assignment: CDR1 SGHRS and CDR2 YFSETQ. This CDR3 is 13 amino acids long. V lost 0 bases and J 9 bases, leaving 10 bases between the germline ends. CDR3 residues: CASSLEPPGPQHF. In DNA, the CDR3 is TGCGCCAGCAGCTTGGAGCCCCCGGGGCCCCAGCATTTT.

This clone turned up a few times. Other DNA sequences in this specimen translate into the identical CDR3. The chain has TRBV28 and TRBJ1-5; no clear D gene. The V gene's germline CDR1 is MDHEN and CDR2 SYDVKM. The V and J ends lost 3 bases and 1 base respectively, with 4 bases between them. This CDR3 spans 13 amino acids. CDR3 nucleotides: TGTGCCAGCAGTTTTTACAGCAATCAGCCCCAGCATTTT. It is translated as CASSFYSNQPQHF.

The J gene is TRBJ2-1, the V gene TRBV7-6; D gene unclear. With 3 bases removed from V and 7 bases from J, the gap between germline ends came to 7 bases. This CDR3 spans 12 amino acids. Germline loops: CDR1 SGHVS, CDR2 FNYEAQ. The CDR3 is CASSFEENEQFF. The CDR3 bases are TGTGCCAGCAGCTTCGAGGAGAATGAGCAGTTCTTC.

The genes are TRBV7-9 and TRBJ1-3; D is ambiguous. The length of the CDR3 is 16 residues. Germline V lookup: CDR1 SEHNR, CDR2 FQNEAQ (reference sequence). The V gene lost 2 bases and the J gene lost 4 bases, with 15 bases spanning the gap. Written as DNA, the CDR3 is TGTGCCAGCAGCTTAAGGGCAGGCTTCACGGGAAACACCATATATTTT. It encodes CASSLRAGFTGNTIYF.

Remarks on this clone: The conserved closing phenylalanine or tryptophan is absent in this CDR3, likely reflecting a read error. No DNA is shown, since the ends of the CDR3 on it are uncertain; the CDR3 is the one TCRdb lists. The rearrangement joins TRBV20-1 to TRBJ2-7; the table's D call of TRBD1 was not tested on the DNA. Germline V gene lookup returns CDR1 DFQATT and CDR2 SNEGSKA (reference sequence). The CDR3 sequence runs 9 residues, both termini included. The CDR3 loop reads CSARRRGPY.

The V and J genes are TRBV6-5 and TRBJ2-7; 7 positions agree with TRBD1. This CDR3 is built from 14 residues. Per the germline V gene, CDR1 is MNHEY and CDR2 is SVGAGI. V trimming: 6 bases; J trimming: 5 bases; junction bases outside the gene matches: 10. This chain's CDR3 is CASRTGTVVHEQYF. The CDR3 bases are TGTGCCAGCAGAACCGGGACAGTGGTCCACGAGCAGTACTTC.

The V call is TRBV5-1, the J call TRBJ1-5; D not certain. Germline CDR1 and CDR2: SGHRS and YFSETQ. The V end lost 0 bases, the J end lost 9 bases, and 13 bases lay between the germline ends. This CDR3 spans 14 amino acids. CDR3 DNA: TGCGCCAGCAGCTTGGGCTCAGCTCCGTCGCCCCAGCATTTT. Translation gives CASSLGSAPSPQHF.

The V gene is TRBV7-3, the J gene TRBJ2-7; 9 positions match TRBD2. After removal of 5 bases from V and 0 bases from J, the junction contained 2 bases not matched to a gene. Germline values: CDR1 SGHTA, CDR2 FQGTGA. The CDR3 length is 14 residues. CDR3 nucleotide sequence: TGTGCCAGCAGCAATAGCGGGAGCTCCTACGAGCAGTACTTC. This translates into CASSNSGSSYEQYF.

About this clone itself: This CDR3 is also generated by other DNA sequences in the sample. The chain uses TRBV28 and TRBJ1-2; D ambiguous. CDR3 length: 13 amino acids. V gave up 3 bases and J gave up 2 bases, with 7 bases separating them. Germline V CDR1 and CDR2: MDHEN, SYDVKM. The CDR3 sequence: CASSFDRNYGYTF. The CDR3 DNA sequence: TGTGCCAGCAGTTTCGACCGCAACTATGGCTACACCTTC.

This chain links TRBV5-1 with TRBJ2-5; maybe TRBD1 (5 bases). The CDR3 totals 16 residues. Germline V gives CDR1 SGHRS, CDR2 YFSETQ. Trimming shortened V by 3 bases and J by 1 base, and 16 bases separated the two germline ends. Here the CDR3 reads CASSSKQTATQETQYF. Written as DNA, the CDR3 is TGCGCCAGCAGCTCGAAACAGACAGCCACCCAAGAGACCCAGTACTTC.

This sequence joins TRBV19 and TRBJ2-3; 9 bases are a match to TRBD2. Trimming at V came to 6 bases and at J to 5 bases, leaving 12 bases not matched to a gene. The length of the CDR3 is 16 residues. The V gene's germline CDR1 is LNHDA and CDR2 SQIVND (reference sequence). CDR3 sequence (DNA): TGTGCCAGTAGCAGCCTTAGCGGGAGAGGTCTAGATACGCAGTATTTT. Translated: CASSSLSGRGLDTQYF. Filled out from reference TRBV19 and TRBJ2-3, the complete variable domain reads DGGITQSPKYLFRKEGQNVTLSCEQNLNHDAMYWYRQDPGQGLRLIYYSQIVNDFQKGDIAEGYSVSREKKESFPLTVTSAQKNPTAFYLCASSSLSGRGLDTQYFGPGTRLTVL.

This clone was picked up one time. CDR3 nucleotide sequence: TGCAGTGCTAGTCTCGTAGGCGAGCAGTACTTC. This sequence encodes CSASLVGEQYF. The chain joins TRBV20-1 to TRBJ2-7; no clear D gene. Trimming took 3 bases from V and 6 from J, leaving 9 bases between them. CDR3 size: 11 residues. Per germline, CDR1 DFQATT and CDR2 SNEGSKA (reference sequence).

The chain carries TRBV2 and TRBJ2-2, with 7 bases fitting TRBD1. Germline V gene sequence: CDR1 SNHLY, CDR2 FYNNEI. The CDR3 spans 14 residues. Unmatched junction bases numbered 2, after V lost 7 bases and J lost 0 bases. This CDR3 reads CASITGANTGELFF. CDR3 DNA sequence: TGTGCCAGCATCACAGGGGCGAACACCGGGGAGCTGTTTTTT.

In the case of this clone: Other DNA sequences in the sample encode the same CDR3. CDR3 residues: CASSDRNQPQHF. CDR3 nucleotide sequence: TGTGCCAGCAGTGACAGGAATCAGCCCCAGCATTTT. The chain combines TRBV6-1 with TRBJ1-5; D call uncertain. The CDR3 contains 12 residues. Germline loops: CDR1 MNHNS, CDR2 SASEGT. Trimming stripped 3 bases from V and 4 bases from J, with 4 bases between.

J is TRBJ2-1 and V is TRBV12-5, with 7 bases that match TRBD2. The CDR3 extends over 15 amino acids. Germline CDR1 is LGHNT and CDR2 is FRNRAP. Germline trimming cut 6 bases from V and 2 bases from J; bases unmatched to any gene: 7. The CDR3 DNA is TGTGCTAGTGGAAAGACTAGCCTGGCCTACAATGAGCAGTTCTTC. Residues: CASGKTSLAYNEQFF.

The J gene is TRBJ2-5, the V gene TRBV27; D is perhaps TRBD1 (7 bases). Trimming took off 5 bases at V and 4 bases at J, with 29 bases between the two ends. The CDR3 has 19 residues. Germline lookup yields CDR1 MNHEY and CDR2 SMNVEV (reference sequence). CDR3 bases: TGTGCCAGCAGTACCATTCCCATCCAAGGAGGGGGCATAAGAGAGACCCAGTACTTC. Its translation: CASSTIPIQGGGIRETQYF.

The chain employs TRBV9 and TRBJ1-2; 9 nucleotides match TRBD1. This CDR3 comprises 13 residues. CDR1 is SGDLS and CDR2 is YYNGEE in the germline V gene. V was clipped by 3 bases and J by 7 bases; unmatched bases: 4. DNA of the CDR3: TGTGCCAGCAGCGACCGGGACAGGGTTGGCTACACCTTC. Its translation: CASSDRDRVGYTF.

For this clone: The sample has other DNA sequences that encode this CDR3 too. CDR3 region: CSAVYNEQFF. The CDR3 bases are TGCAGTGCCGTCTACAATGAGCAGTTCTTC. V is TRBV20-1 and J is TRBJ2-1; D unresolved. Trimming cost V 6 bases and J 3 bases, with 3 bases left between them. Germline V gene sequence: CDR1 DFQATT, CDR2 SNEGSKA (reference sequence). The CDR3 has 10 residues.

V and J are TRBV10-1 and TRBJ2-7, with TRBD2 matching over 13 bases. Unmatched junction bases numbered 6, after V lost 5 bases and J lost 2 bases. Germline CDR1 is WNHNN and CDR2 is SYGVQD (reference sequence). The CDR3 totals 16 residues. CDR3: CASSNLTSGRTYEQYF. As DNA, the CDR3 is TGCGCCAGCAGTAACCTGACTAGCGGGAGGACCTACGAGCAGTACTTC.

The V call is TRBV5-1, the J call TRBJ2-3; possible D gene TRBD2, 6 bases. Germline values: CDR1 SGHRS, CDR2 YFSETQ. The CDR3 has 16 amino acids. V was pared by 0 bases and J by 2 bases, with 13 bases between. CDR3 in DNA: TGCGCCAGCAGCTTGGTGGGACTCTATGTCACAGATACGCAGTATTTT. This sequence encodes CASSLVGLYVTDTQYF.

The chain employs TRBV7-2 and TRBJ1-5; a weak D match, TRBD1 (5 bases). V lost 1 base and J lost 1, with 5 bases in between. This CDR3 spans 14 amino acids. CDR1 is SGHTA and CDR2 is FQGNSA in the germline V gene. This chain's CDR3 is CASSLGQSNQPQHF. CDR3 coding DNA: TGTGCCAGCAGCTTAGGACAGAGCAATCAGCCCCAGCATTTT.

The chain links TRBV9 to TRBJ2-2; 9 bases map to TRBD2. The CDR3 contains 16 residues. V shed 0 bases, J shed 6 bases, and the junction held 6 bases outside the gene matches. Germline V lookup: CDR1 SGDLS, CDR2 YYNGEE. The CDR3 DNA reads TGTGCCAGCAGCGTAGTGGGTAGCGGGAGATCCGGGGAGCTGTTTTTT. It codes for CASSVVGSGRSGELFF.

The V call is TRBV7-2, the J call TRBJ1-2; 7 bases agree with TRBD1. CDR1 and CDR2 (germline): SGHTA, FQGNSA. The CDR3 consists of 13 residues. With 7 bases clipped from V and 2 bases from J, the junction kept 4 bases outside the gene matches. The CDR3: CASKDRQNYGYTF. CDR3 nucleotide sequence: TGTGCCAGCAAGGACAGGCAGAACTATGGCTACACCTTC.

The table lists this clone with a count of one. The chain couples TRBV19 to TRBJ1-2, with 7 bases that match TRBD1. The CDR3 has 14 amino acids. Trimming removed 6 bases from V and 3 bases from J; junction bases left unmatched: 7. CDR1 LNHDA and CDR2 SQIVND come from the germline V gene (reference sequence). The CDR3 loop reads CASSPWDRDYGYTF. In DNA form, the CDR3 reads TGTGCCAGTAGCCCCTGGGACAGAGACTATGGCTACACCTTC.